A single sample is the source of the 29 T cell receptor beta chains below, sequenced in a study of T cell responses to AZD1222 COVID-19 vaccine. Here immunoSEQ multiplex PCR was the method, and the copy in TCRdb shows in-frame clones only, minus some. The sample contains about 110,000 clones, roughly 90% of which appear only once. The sample consisted of peripheral blood, taken 28 days after the second AZD1222 dose. These receptor sequences come from an adult who received the AZD1222 COVID-19 vaccine.

The CDR3 loop reads CASSLAPPRLAGGHEQFF. As DNA, the CDR3 is TGTGCCAGCAGCTTAGCCCCTCCTCGACTAGCGGGGGGTCATGAGCAGTTCTTC. The chain carries TRBV13 and TRBJ2-1; 13 bases align to TRBD2. Unmatched junction bases numbered 11, after V lost 1 base and J lost 8 bases. This CDR3 has 18 residues. Germline lookup yields CDR1 PRHDT and CDR2 FYEKMQ (reference sequence).

V gene TRBV5-6 combines with J gene TRBJ2-5; TRBD2 matches 8 bases. Germline V gives CDR1 SGHDT, CDR2 YYEEEE. The J segment lost 2 bases and the V segment lost 2 bases, leaving 5 bases of the junction unmatched. The CDR3 has 15 amino acids. In DNA, the CDR3 is TGTGCCAGCAGCTTCGCCCGACTAGCGCAAGAGACCCAGTACTTC. This encodes CASSFARLAQETQYF.

V usage is TRBV5-1 and J usage is TRBJ2-5; TRBD1 or TRBD2 may be the D gene (5 bases each). Germline V gene sequence: CDR1 SGHRS, CDR2 YFSETQ. The CDR3 contains 16 residues. V was trimmed by 0 bases and J by 4 bases, leaving 16 bases between them. Here the CDR3 reads CASSLAGAAGRETQYF. The CDR3 DNA follows: TGCGCCAGCAGCTTGGCTGGGGCGGCGGGCCGAGAGACCCAGTACTTC.

This chain connects TRBV27 to TRBJ1-2; 7 bases fit TRBD1. V was clipped by 2 bases and J by 8 bases; unmatched bases: 5. The CDR3 spans 13 residues. Germline lookup yields CDR1 MNHEY and CDR2 SMNVEV (reference sequence). For the CDR3, the DNA is TGTGCCAGCAGTTTAGTCAGGGGGGACGGCTACACCTTC. This gives the protein CASSLVRGDGYTF.

J is TRBJ1-1 and V is TRBV2, with TRBD1 matching over 10 bases. The CDR3 runs to 12 residues. V lost 10 bases, J lost 6 bases, and 5 bases stayed unmatched. Germline assignment: CDR1 SNHLY and CDR2 FYNNEI. DNA for the CDR3: TGTGCCACCCCGGGACAGGGGTCTGAAGCTTTCTTT. Translating gives CATPGQGSEAFF.

The genes are TRBV15 and TRBJ2-7, with D hard to call. V lost 3 bases and J 5 bases, leaving 14 bases between the germline ends. Germline-derived CDR1 and CDR2 are LNHNV and YYDKDF (reference sequence). This CDR3 has 14 amino acids. CDR3 nucleotides: TGTGCCACCAGCAGCCCCCCGGTTGGGGACGAGCAGTACTTC. Translation gives CATSSPPVGDEQYF.

This chain links TRBV18 with TRBJ2-7; either TRBD1 or TRBD2 may fit D (5 bases each). The CDR3 has 16 residues. Germline V gene sequence: CDR1 KGHSH, CDR2 LQKENI. Trimming took off 4 bases at V and 0 bases at J, with 16 bases between the two ends. CDR3 in DNA: TGTGCCAGCTCACTTTCCCGGGACGGTAGCTCCTACGAGCAGTACTTC. Amino acid sequence: CASSLSRDGSSYEQYF.

The gene calls are TRBV6-1 and TRBJ2-7; 9 nucleotides line up with TRBD1. Trimming removed 0 bases from V and 3 bases from J; junction bases left unmatched: 3. Germline CDR1 and CDR2: MNHNS and SASEGT. This CDR3 region has 15 residues. CDR3 sequence reads: CASSEAGTGFYEQYF. DNA for the CDR3: TGTGCCAGCAGTGAAGCGGGGACAGGGTTCTACGAGCAGTACTTC.

The chain recombines TRBV6-1 with TRBJ2-5, with 12 bases matching TRBD2. The germline CDR1 and CDR2 sequences are MNHNS and SASEGT. The V segment lost 2 bases and the J segment 5 bases; nucleotides outside the gene matches: 6. The CDR3 is 16 amino acids. This CDR3 reads CASSEQPSGGEETQYF. The CDR3 bases are TGTGCCAGCAGTGAACAGCCTAGCGGGGGGGAGGAGACCCAGTACTTC.

The V call is TRBV19, the J call TRBJ2-1; 9 nucleotides agree with TRBD1. Trimming removed 2 bases from V and 8 bases from J; junction bases left unmatched: 7. CDR1 LNHDA and CDR2 SQIVND come from the germline V gene (reference sequence). The CDR3 runs to 15 residues. CDR3 nucleotide sequence: TGTGCCAGTAGTATAAGGGGACAGGGAAAAGATGAGCAGTTCTTC. Translating gives CASSIRGQGKDEQFF.

The rearrangement uses TRBV19 and TRBJ2-7; D is uncertain. The germline gives CDR1 LNHDA, CDR2 SQIVND (reference sequence). The CDR3 contains 14 residues. With 3 bases removed from V and 2 bases from J, the gap between germline ends came to 11 bases. CDR3 amino acids: CASSMVEVPYEQYF. In nucleotides, the CDR3 is TGTGCCAGTAGTATGGTTGAGGTTCCCTACGAGCAGTACTTC.

The chain couples TRBV3-1 (or the pseudogene TRBV3-2) to TRBJ2-1; D ambiguous. This CDR3 has 15 amino acids. CDR1 and CDR2 (germline): LGHDT, YNNKEL (reference sequence). Trimming stripped 0 bases from V and 5 bases from J, with 11 bases between. The CDR3 reads CASSQDLVRNNEQFF. CDR3 nucleotide sequence: TGTGCCAGCAGCCAAGATTTGGTGAGAAACAATGAGCAGTTCTTC.

This clone has just a few counts. The CDR3 region is CSARGPGKNTGELFF. The CDR3 nucleotides read TGCAGCGCTCGCGGTCCAGGGAAGAACACCGGGGAGCTGTTTTTT. The J gene is TRBJ2-2, the V gene TRBV29-1, with a possible D match to TRBD1 (5 bases). This CDR3 region has 15 residues. Per the germline V gene, CDR1 is SQVTM and CDR2 is ANQGSEA. Trimming left V 7 bases short and J 1 base short, with 16 bases between.

The CDR3 DNA sequence: TGCGCCAGCAGCCTCCCTCTAGCGGGAGGGAGGGCAGATACGCAGTATTTT. Translating it yields CASSLPLAGGRADTQYF. The chain recombines TRBV4-1 with TRBJ2-3, with TRBD2 matching 12 bases. The CDR3 has 17 residues. CDR1 and CDR2 (germline): MGHRA, YSYEKL. V lost 4 bases to trimming and J lost 4 bases; unmatched junction nucleotides: 9.

V gene TRBV19 combines with J gene TRBJ1-2, with 8 bases aligning to TRBD1. With 3 bases clipped from V and 0 bases from J, the junction kept 3 bases outside the gene matches. CDR1 is LNHDA and CDR2 is SQIVND in the germline V gene (reference sequence). This CDR3 has 15 residues. CDR3 coding DNA: TGTGCCAGTAGTATTCCGACAGGGGCTAACTATGGCTACACCTTC. Its translation: CASSIPTGANYGYTF.

The rearrangement joins TRBV20-1 to TRBJ2-1; D call uncertain. The CDR3 is made up of 11 amino acids. Looked up from germline, CDR1 is DFQATT and CDR2 is SNEGSKA (reference sequence). V lost 1 base, J lost 9 bases, and 7 bases lay in between. Here the CDR3 DNA reads TGCAGTGCTAGAGTAGGGCGTGAGCAGTTCTTC. It specifies CSARVGREQFF.

The V and J genes are TRBV4-1 and TRBJ2-7; 8 bases are shared with TRBD1. Per the germline V gene, CDR1 is MGHRA and CDR2 is YSYEKL. This CDR3 has 16 amino acids. V shed 0 bases, J shed 1 base, and the junction held 5 bases outside the gene matches. CDR3 nucleotide sequence: TGCGCCAGCAGCCAAGAATGGCAGGGGGCGTCCTACGAGCAGTACTTC. It translates to CASSQEWQGASYEQYF.

The gene calls are TRBV6-1 and TRBJ1-1; no clear D. V was cut by 2 bases and J by 5 bases, with 6 bases left in between. Germline V gene data show CDR1 as MNHNS and CDR2 as SASEGT. This CDR3 spans 12 amino acids. In DNA, the CDR3 is TGTGCCAGCAGTGAATGGGTTACTGAAGCTTTCTTT. The encoded protein is CASSEWVTEAFF.

The chain is built from TRBV6-5 and TRBJ1-1; D is ambiguous. Germline CDR1 reads MNHEY; CDR2 reads SVGAGI. The CDR3 covers 13 residues. V was clipped by 6 bases and J by 1 base, with 9 bases between them. The CDR3 here is CASRLVQNTEAFF. DNA of the CDR3: TGTGCCAGCAGATTAGTCCAGAACACTGAAGCTTTCTTT.

J is TRBJ1-1 and V is TRBV7-9; D ambiguous. CDR3 length: 11 amino acids. Trimming took off 5 bases at V and 4 bases at J, with 5 bases between the two ends. The germline CDR1 and CDR2 sequences are SEHNR and FQNEAQ (reference sequence). Here the CDR3 DNA reads TGTGCCAGCAGCGCCGGCACTGAAGCTTTCTTT. As protein: CASSAGTEAFF.

The CDR3 here is CASSPEGQTNEKLFF. The CDR3, as DNA: TGCGCCAGCAGCCCAGAGGGACAGACTAATGAAAAACTGTTTTTT. The chain recombines TRBV5-1 with TRBJ1-4; TRBD1 agrees at 7 bases. V lost 4 bases to trimming and J lost 2 bases; unmatched junction nucleotides: 5. The CDR3 is 15 amino acids. CDR1 SGHRS and CDR2 YFSETQ come from the germline V gene. Full variable domain (missing parts from reference TRBV5-1 and TRBJ1-4): KAGVTQTPRYLIKTRGQQVTLSCSPISGHRSVSWYQQTPGQGLQFLFEYFSETQRNKGNFPGRFSGRQFSNSRSEMNVSTLELGDSALYLCASSPEGQTNEKLFFGSGTQLSVL.

V gene TRBV12-2 combines with J gene TRBJ1-1; TRBD1, the table's D call, was not compared with the DNA. TRBV12-2 is annotated as a pseudogene. This CDR3 has 19 amino acids. CDR3: CASRLAVGTDKVENTEAFF. The CDR3 region has the DNA TGTGCAAGTCGCTTAGCGGTGGGGACAGACAAGGTAGAGAACACTGAAGCTTTCTTT.

The chain carries TRBV7-3 and TRBJ2-3; the D gene is possibly TRBD2 (5 bases). From germline, CDR1 is SGHTA and CDR2 FQGTGA. The CDR3 covers 15 residues. The V and J ends lost 3 bases and 0 bases respectively, with 10 bases between them. CDR3 protein: CASSFAGGSTDTQYF. The CDR3 nucleotides are TGTGCCAGCAGCTTCGCGGGCGGGAGCACAGATACGCAGTATTTT.

This rearrangement joins TRBV3-1 (or the pseudogene TRBV3-2) to TRBJ2-2; tentative D call: TRBD2 (7 bases). This CDR3 region has 16 residues. V dropped 2 bases and J dropped 5 bases, with 15 bases sitting between them. Per germline, CDR1 LGHDT and CDR2 YNNKEL (reference sequence). The CDR3, as DNA: TGTGCCAGCAGCCAACGGTGGGGGGGCTATACCGGGGAGCTGTTTTTT. Translated, it gives CASSQRWGGYTGELFF.

The rearrangement uses TRBV7-8 and TRBJ2-7; D is uncertain. The V and J ends lost 5 bases and 7 bases respectively, with 12 bases between them. Germline V gives CDR1 SGHVS, CDR2 FQNEAQ. The CDR3 loop spans 12 amino acids. The CDR3 nucleotides are TGTGCCAGCAGCCGGGCCCTGGAAGAGCAGTACTTC. Residues: CASSRALEEQYF.

This rearrangement joins TRBV30 to TRBJ1-5; D not certain. V lost 2 bases and J 7 bases, leaving 15 bases between the germline ends. The CDR3 extends over 14 amino acids. From germline, CDR1 is GTSNPN and CDR2 SVGIG (reference sequence). The CDR3 here is CAWSLVGFEQPQHF. The CDR3 nucleotides are TGTGCCTGGAGTCTGGTAGGGTTTGAGCAGCCCCAGCATTTT. Drawing the rest from reference TRBV30 and TRBJ1-5, the complete variable domain is SQTIHQWPATLVQPVGSPLSLECTVEGTSNPNLYWYRQAAGRGLQLLFYSVGIGQISSEVPQNLSASRPQDRQFILSSKKLLLSDSGFYLCAWSLVGFEQPQHFGDGTRLSIL.

For this clone: Germline and junction disagree at one end, which may indicate a read error. The chain combines TRBV5-1 with TRBJ2-7, with 9 bases fitting TRBD1. CDR1 SGHRS and CDR2 YFSETQ come from the germline V gene. The CDR3 is 15 residues long. The CDR3 spells CASTLGGTGINEQYF. The DNA of the CDR3 is TGCGCCAGCACCTTGGGCGGGACAGGGATAAACGAGCAGTACTTC.

J is TRBJ1-2 and V is TRBV10-3; TRBD1 aligns across 7 bases. The germline gives CDR1 ENHRY, CDR2 SYGVKD. V shed 8 bases and J 7 bases; nucleotides not matched to a gene: 16. This CDR3 has 15 amino acids. The CDR3: CAILDGQDGFSGYTF. In DNA form, the CDR3 reads TGTGCCATCCTCGACGGACAGGATGGTTTTTCTGGCTACACCTTC.

The chain recombines TRBV5-5 with TRBJ2-3, with TRBD1 identical over 7 bases. CDR3 length: 15 residues. Germline assignment: CDR1 SGHKS and CDR2 YYEKEE (reference sequence). With V trimmed by 2 bases and J by 2 bases, 5 bases remained unmatched. The CDR3 DNA reads TGTGCCAGCAGCTTCTCAGGACAGGTCACAGATACGCAGTATTTT. It translates to CASSFSGQVTDTQYF.